This entry lists 32 T cell receptor beta chains sequenced from one sample in a study of T cell repertoires in cytomegalovirus infection. TCRdb called the reads again in MiXCR, with one record for every CDR3 protein. The profile shows 480,000 or so distinct CDR3 sequences, 11% of them singletons. What was sequenced was PBMCs. These receptors originate from a human donor in good health (CMV status not recorded). Some clones in this sample may be carry-over from other donors' samples.

V and J are TRBV29-1 and TRBJ2-2; 8 nucleotides align to TRBD1. This CDR3 contains 14 residues. V lost 6 bases and J lost 5; bases outside the gene matches: 8. Germline V lookup: CDR1 SQVTM, CDR2 ANQGSEA. The CDR3 reads CSVVSRQGTGELFF. The DNA of the CDR3 is TGCAGCGTCGTTTCCCGACAGGGGACCGGGGAGCTGTTTTTT.

V and J are TRBV20-1 and TRBJ1-2, with a weak D call TRBD1 (6 bases). V lost 4 bases and J 5 bases, leaving 11 bases between the germline ends. Germline CDR1 reads DFQATT; CDR2 reads SNEGSKA (reference sequence). CDR3 length: 12 amino acids. This CDR3 is CSATGARYGYTF. The DNA for the CDR3 is TGCAGTGCTACAGGGGCTCGGTATGGCTACACCTTC.

This clonotype was detected ten times or more. The rearrangement uses TRBV7-7 and TRBJ2-1; 8 nucleotides match TRBD1. This CDR3 has 16 residues. With 5 bases clipped from V and 4 bases from J, the junction kept 10 bases outside the gene matches. Germline CDR1 SSHAT, CDR2 FNYEAQ (reference sequence). CDR3 sequence (DNA): TGTGCCAGCAGCCCCGTGTCAGGGGGCCCTTACAATGAGCAGTTCTTC. Encoded protein: CASSPVSGGPYNEQFF.

This clonotype was found a few times. V is TRBV7-9 and J is TRBJ2-1; 7 bases are a match to TRBD1. The CDR3 totals 17 residues. The V gene's germline CDR1 is SEHNR and CDR2 FQNEAQ (reference sequence). The junction had 19 bases not matched to a gene; V was cut back by 5 bases and J by 9 bases. CDR3 sequence: CASSPRRGLGMSGEQFF. Here the CDR3 DNA reads TGTGCCAGCAGCCCAAGAAGGGGGCTGGGGATGTCCGGTGAGCAGTTCTTC.

This clonotype was found many times. This chain connects TRBV27 to TRBJ2-7, with 9 bases identical to TRBD2. Germline CDR1 MNHEY, CDR2 SMNVEV (reference sequence). The CDR3 length is 14 residues. V lost 1 base and J lost 5; bases outside the gene matches: 3. CDR3: CASSLLAGVNEQYF. In DNA, the CDR3 is TGTGCCAGCAGTTTATTAGCGGGAGTCAACGAGCAGTACTTC.

This clonotype was observed a handful of times. J is TRBJ2-1 and V is TRBV19; D unclear. V shed 4 bases and J shed 7 bases, with 11 bases lying between them. In germline, CDR1 is LNHDA, CDR2 SQIVND (reference sequence). CDR3 size: 13 residues. CDR3 loop: CASSTSDWNEQFF. The DNA for the CDR3 is TGTGCCAGTAGTACCAGCGACTGGAATGAGCAGTTCTTC. Variable domain in full (rest from reference TRBV19 and TRBJ2-1): DGGITQSPKYLFRKEGQNVTLSCEQNLNHDAMYWYRQDPGQGLRLIYYSQIVNDFQKGDIAEGYSVSREKKESFPLTVTSAQKNPTAFYLCASSTSDWNEQFFGPGTRLTVL.

The chain recombines TRBV6-5 with TRBJ2-3; 7 bases fit TRBD1. The J segment lost 3 bases and the V segment lost 4 bases, leaving 7 bases of the junction unmatched. This CDR3 has 15 amino acids. From germline, CDR1 is MNHEY and CDR2 SVGAGI. The CDR3 coding sequence is TGTGCCAGCAGTTTCCGACAGGGAAGGACAGATACGCAGTATTTT. Amino acid sequence: CASSFRQGRTDTQYF.

This clonotype was observed many times. The germline gene is not matched at one end of the junction; a read error may be the cause. This rearrangement joins TRBV20-1 to TRBJ2-4; TRBD1 might be the D (7 bases). The CDR3 covers 14 residues. Germline CDR1 reads DFQATT; CDR2 reads SNEGSKA (reference sequence). CDR3 DNA sequence: TGCAGTGCGAGAGGCAGGGGGGTTGAATACATTCAGTACTTC. Translating gives CSARGRGVEYIQYF.

This clonotype was recorded many times. The V gene is TRBV5-1, the J gene TRBJ2-7; D is possibly TRBD1 or TRBD2 (5 bases each). Looked up from germline, CDR1 is SGHRS and CDR2 is YFSETQ. V lost 4 bases, J lost 2 bases, and 19 bases lay in between. The CDR3 has 16 residues. Here the CDR3 reads CASSQPSGTLTYEQYF. In DNA form, the CDR3 reads TGCGCCAGCAGCCAACCGTCCGGGACCCTCACCTACGAGCAGTACTTC.

This clonotype was seen ten or more times. V and J are TRBV7-2 and TRBJ2-2; unclear D gene. The CDR3 extends over 14 amino acids. Germline CDR1 reads SGHTA; CDR2 reads FQGNSA. Trimming took 5 bases from V and 2 from J, leaving 9 bases between them. The CDR3 bases are TGTGCCAGCAGCCCGGGCTTCAACACCGGGGAGCTGTTTTTT. Translating gives CASSPGFNTGELFF.

The J gene is TRBJ1-4, the V gene TRBV7-9, with 8 bases identical to TRBD1. The germline V gene has CDR1 SEHNR and CDR2 FQNEAQ (reference sequence). V dropped 5 bases and J dropped 8; count of bases not matched to a gene: 10. The CDR3 contains 15 residues. CDR3 residues: CASSPQGAFVEKLFF. CDR3 nucleotide sequence: TGTGCCAGCAGCCCCCAGGGGGCTTTTGTAGAAAAACTGTTTTTT.

In this sample, this clonotype turned up many times. The chain combines TRBV5-1 with TRBJ2-5; 8 bases are shared with TRBD2. Germline V lookup: CDR1 SGHRS, CDR2 YFSETQ. CDR3 length: 17 amino acids. V dropped 0 bases and J dropped 0; count of bases not matched to a gene: 7. The CDR3: CASSLVLAGGNQETQYF. The CDR3 nucleotides read TGCGCCAGCAGCTTGGTACTGGCGGGGGGCAACCAAGAGACCCAGTACTTC.

At least ten counts were recorded for this clonotype. The chain recombines TRBV12-3 or TRBV12-4 with TRBJ1-2; D call uncertain. V lost 3 bases and J lost 6, with 17 bases in between. This CDR3 spans 15 amino acids. DNA of the CDR3: TGTGCCAGCAGTTTCGTCTTGACTTCCGGAAATGGCTACACCTTC. The encoded protein is CASSFVLTSGNGYTF.

This clonotype was observed many times. This chain uses TRBV20-1 with TRBJ2-3, with 7 bases fitting TRBD2. Germline V gives CDR1 DFQATT, CDR2 SNEGSKA (reference sequence). J was trimmed by 0 bases and V by 5 bases; bases with no gene match: 8. The CDR3 consists of 15 residues. CDR3 residues: CSAVGGTVSTDTQYF. The CDR3 bases are TGCAGTGCTGTCGGGGGGACGGTCAGCACAGATACGCAGTATTTT.

This clonotype was detected a few times. The chain links TRBV30 to TRBJ1-1; weak D call: TRBD1 (6 bases). The CDR3 has 13 residues. The germline gives CDR1 GTSNPN, CDR2 SVGIG (reference sequence). Trimming pared 4 bases from V and 7 bases from J, leaving 16 bases between. The CDR3 nucleotides read TGTGCCTGGATCCGGGGGGCGAGGGGTGAAGCTTTCTTT. Translating it yields CAWIRGARGEAFF.

The chain combines TRBV9 with TRBJ1-2; D possibly corresponds to TRBD1 (6 bases). The ends were cut back, 3 bases at V and 2 bases at J, with 14 bases in the middle. This CDR3 is built from 15 residues. Germline lookup yields CDR1 SGDLS and CDR2 YYNGEE. CDR3 in amino acids: CASSGTRTVNYGYTF. The CDR3 coding sequence is TGTGCCAGCAGCGGGACCCGGACAGTAAACTATGGCTACACCTTC.

This clonotype has a count of ten or more. The V gene is TRBV12-3 or TRBV12-4, the J gene TRBJ1-3, with D possibly matching TRBD1 (6 bases). V dropped 3 bases and J dropped 7 bases, with 16 bases sitting between them. The CDR3 sequence is 15 residues long. The CDR3 sequence is CASSFLPGVPNTIYF. The CDR3 DNA reads as TGTGCCAGCAGTTTTCTTCCAGGGGTCCCGAACACCATATATTTT.

This clonotype was counted only a few times. The genes are TRBV20-1 and TRBJ2-5; 9 bases align to TRBD2. Germline V gene lookup returns CDR1 DFQATT and CDR2 SNEGSKA (reference sequence). The CDR3 runs 18 residues. V was pared by 6 bases and J by 0 bases, with 17 bases of the junction left unmatched. The CDR3 sequence is CSAKPLGLAGHNQETQYF. The CDR3, as DNA: TGCAGTGCCAAGCCACTGGGGCTAGCGGGGCATAACCAAGAGACCCAGTACTTC.

This clonotype has ten or more counts. The V gene is TRBV15, the J gene TRBJ1-2; 10 positions match TRBD1. V shed 0 bases and J 8 bases; nucleotides not matched to a gene: 12. This CDR3 region has 17 residues. CDR1 is LNHNV, CDR2 YYDKDF, per germline (reference sequence). For the CDR3, the DNA is TGTGCCACCAGCAGAGATACCGGATTAGACAGGGGGCAGGGCTACACCTTC. It codes for CATSRDTGLDRGQGYTF.

The table lists this clonotype with many counts. The chain carries TRBV19 and TRBJ1-5; 7 positions match TRBD1. Looked up from germline, CDR1 is LNHDA and CDR2 is SQIVND (reference sequence). Trimming at V came to 3 bases and at J to 6 bases, leaving 8 bases not matched to a gene. This CDR3 has 15 amino acids. CDR3 coding DNA: TGTGCCAGTAGTATCCGGACAGGTTTCGGTCAGCCCCAGCATTTT. It codes for CASSIRTGFGQPQHF.

The rearrangement links TRBV29-1 to TRBJ1-1; 11 bases are shared with TRBD1. There are 14 residues in the CDR3. With V trimmed by 7 bases and J by 1 base, 5 bases remained unmatched. The germline CDR1 and CDR2 sequences are SQVTM and ANQGSEA. The CDR3 is CSAWTGGGNTEAFF. CDR3 nucleotide sequence: TGCAGCGCCTGGACAGGGGGCGGGAACACTGAAGCTTTCTTT.

This clonotype was recorded a few times. The rearrangement uses TRBV27 and TRBJ1-1; D is possibly TRBD1 (6 bases). The CDR3 extends over 13 amino acids. Deletions cut 4 bases from V and 3 bases from J, with 9 bases between. CDR1 is MNHEY and CDR2 is SMNVEV in the germline V gene (reference sequence). In nucleotides, the CDR3 is TGTGCCAGCAGTTACAGGGCGGACACTGAAGCTTTCTTT. It translates to CASSYRADTEAFF.

This clonotype was recorded at least ten times. The chain links TRBV28 to TRBJ2-7, with 9 bases that match TRBD2. There are 16 residues in the CDR3. V shed 2 bases and J 1 base; nucleotides not matched to a gene: 6. Germline V gives CDR1 MDHEN, CDR2 SYDVKM. CDR3 protein: CASSLLGLAGSYEQYF. CDR3 nucleotides: TGTGCCAGCAGTTTACTGGGGCTAGCGGGATCCTACGAGCAGTACTTC.

This clonotype was detected a few times. The chain uses TRBV20-1 and TRBJ2-7; TRBD2 is a possible D gene (5 bases). This CDR3 is 19 amino acids long. CDR1 is DFQATT, CDR2 SNEGSKA, per germline (reference sequence). V lost 1 base and J 2 bases, leaving 27 bases between the germline ends. CDR3 nucleotide sequence: TGCAGTGCTAGAGCCTCCGGGAAATTGGTCGGGGTGAGGGCCTACGAGCAGTACTTC. Amino acid sequence: CSARASGKLVGVRAYEQYF.

This clonotype was counted at least ten times. An end of the junction differs from the germline gene, which may be a read error. The chain has TRBV7-7 and TRBJ2-2; weak D call: TRBD2 (5 bases). This CDR3 is 15 amino acids long. The germline gives CDR1 SSHAT, CDR2 FNYEAQ (reference sequence). CDR3 in amino acids: CASSPITRGTGELFF. In DNA form, the CDR3 reads TGTGCTAGCAGCCCCATCACTCGGGGCACCGGGGAGCTGTTTTTT.

Ten or more counts support this clonotype. The V and J genes are TRBV7-8 and TRBJ2-2; D perhaps matches TRBD2 (5 bases). Germline V gives CDR1 SGHVS, CDR2 FQNEAQ. Trimming stripped 0 bases from V and 0 bases from J, with 11 bases between. This CDR3 is 17 amino acids long. CDR3 loop: CASSLAGGQPNTGELFF. CDR3 nucleotides: TGTGCCAGCAGCTTAGCGGGCGGGCAACCGAACACCGGGGAGCTGTTTTTT.

The table lists this clonotype with many counts. The chain has TRBV6-5 and TRBJ1-1, with unresolved D. Trimming took 7 bases from V and 0 from J, leaving 15 bases between them. The CDR3 loop spans 15 amino acids. The germline CDR1 and CDR2 sequences are MNHEY and SVGAGI. For the CDR3, the DNA is TGTGCCAGCAACGGTATAGGTAGACTGAACACTGAAGCTTTCTTT. It yields the protein CASNGIGRLNTEAFF.

This clonotype occurred many times. The chain is built from TRBV4-1 and TRBJ2-1; TRBD2 might be the D (5 bases). V was cut by 4 bases and J by 7 bases, with 20 bases left in between. Germline CDR1 MGHRA, CDR2 YSYEKL. This CDR3 region has 16 residues. In DNA, the CDR3 is TGCGCCAGCAGCCTTTTTATGGTGGGAGCGGTGAATGAGCAGTTCTTC. As protein: CASSLFMVGAVNEQFF.

The sample holds many counts of this clonotype. The chain carries TRBV7-9 and TRBJ1-1; no reliable D call. The length of the CDR3 is 14 residues. V gave up 0 bases and J gave up 11 bases, with 16 bases separating them. CDR1 and CDR2 from the germline V gene are SEHNR and FQNEAQ (reference sequence). This chain's CDR3 is CASSLASGSSRAFF. The CDR3, as DNA: TGTGCCAGCAGCTTAGCCAGCGGCTCCTCAAGGGCTTTCTTT.

This clonotype was observed many times. The V call is TRBV6-1, the J call TRBJ1-5; D possibly corresponds to TRBD1 (6 bases). V was shortened by 11 bases and J by 2 bases, with 19 bases between the two germline ends. Germline CDR1 reads MNHNS; CDR2 reads SASEGT. The length of the CDR3 is 15 residues. The CDR3 is CAATTGGPGNQPQHF. The CDR3 DNA sequence: TGTGCCGCTACAACGGGGGGGCCCGGCAATCAGCCCCAGCATTTT.

The chain joins TRBV27 to TRBJ1-6; D unresolved. V dropped 4 bases and J dropped 1 base, with 8 bases sitting between them. Germline loops: CDR1 MNHEY, CDR2 SMNVEV (reference sequence). The CDR3 consists of 15 residues. CDR3 region: CASSSGGSYNSPLHF. CDR3 DNA sequence: TGTGCCAGCAGTTCAGGAGGGTCCTATAATTCACCCCTCCACTTT.

This rearrangement joins TRBV12-5 to TRBJ2-5, with no clear D. The CDR3 loop spans 15 amino acids. Trimming removed 1 base from V and 5 bases from J, with 14 bases in between. Germline V lookup: CDR1 LGHNT, CDR2 FRNRAP. CDR3: CASGLGQPGVETQYF. CDR3 sequence (DNA): TGTGCTAGTGGTTTGGGCCAGCCAGGAGTGGAGACCCAGTACTTC.